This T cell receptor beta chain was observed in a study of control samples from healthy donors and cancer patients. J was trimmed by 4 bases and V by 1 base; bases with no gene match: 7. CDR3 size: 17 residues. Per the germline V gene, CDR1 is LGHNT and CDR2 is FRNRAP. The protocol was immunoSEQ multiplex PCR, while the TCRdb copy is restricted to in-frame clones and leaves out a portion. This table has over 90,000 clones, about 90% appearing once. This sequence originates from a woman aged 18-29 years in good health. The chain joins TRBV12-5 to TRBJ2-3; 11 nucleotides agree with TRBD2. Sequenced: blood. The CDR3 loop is CASGLGLLAGVPDTQYF. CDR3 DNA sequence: TGTGCTAGTGGTTTGGGGTTACTAGCGGGAGTGCCAGATACGCAGTATTTT.